Reported below is one T cell receptor beta chain. The data originate from a study of OX40 agonist ivuxolimab in advanced cancers. The assay was immunoSEQ multiplex PCR, and TCRdb's table has in-frame clones only and misses some. The data contain about 76,000 clones, around 86% of them seen just once; the ten biggest clones take up about 2.6%. The ends were cut back, 0 bases at V and 0 bases at J, with 14 bases in the middle. Germline V gives CDR1 LGHNA, CDR2 YNFKEQ. The CDR3 is 17 amino acids. This clonotype was sampled from an adult with an advanced solid tumor such as melanoma, head and neck, liver or kidney cancer. The chain is built from TRBV4-2 and TRBJ1-2; no clear D. Source: CD4+ or CD8+ T cells sorted from blood, taken in a trial of the OX40 agonist ivuxolimab. CDR3 in amino acids: CASSQEGWYSTNYGYTF. The DNA of the CDR3 is TGTGCCAGCAGCCAAGAAGGGTGGTACAGTACTAACTATGGCTACACCTTC.